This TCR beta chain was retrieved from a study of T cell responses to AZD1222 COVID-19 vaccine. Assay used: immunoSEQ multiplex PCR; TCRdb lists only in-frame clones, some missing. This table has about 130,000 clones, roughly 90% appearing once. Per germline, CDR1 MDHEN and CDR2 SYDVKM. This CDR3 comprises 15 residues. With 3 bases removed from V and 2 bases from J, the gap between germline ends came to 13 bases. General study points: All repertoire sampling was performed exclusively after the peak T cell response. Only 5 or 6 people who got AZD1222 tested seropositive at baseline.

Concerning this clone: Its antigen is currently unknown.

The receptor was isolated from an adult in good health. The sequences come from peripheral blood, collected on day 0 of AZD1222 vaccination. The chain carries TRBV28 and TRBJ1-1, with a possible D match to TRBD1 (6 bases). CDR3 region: CASSFPSGDNTEAFF. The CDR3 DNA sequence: TGTGCCAGCAGTTTCCCATCAGGGGATAACACTGAAGCTTTCTTT.